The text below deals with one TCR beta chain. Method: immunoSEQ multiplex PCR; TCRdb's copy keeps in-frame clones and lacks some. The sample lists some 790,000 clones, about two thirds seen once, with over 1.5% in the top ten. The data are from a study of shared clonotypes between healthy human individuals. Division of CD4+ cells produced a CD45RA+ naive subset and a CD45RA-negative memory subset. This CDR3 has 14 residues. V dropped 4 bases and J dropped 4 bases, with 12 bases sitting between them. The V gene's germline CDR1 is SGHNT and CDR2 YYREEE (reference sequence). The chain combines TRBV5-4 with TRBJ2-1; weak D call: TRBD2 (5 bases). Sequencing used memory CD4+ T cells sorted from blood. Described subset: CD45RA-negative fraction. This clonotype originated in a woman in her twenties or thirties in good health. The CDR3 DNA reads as TGTGCCAGCAGCCCACCAGCGGAATACAATGAGCAGTTCTTC. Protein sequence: CASSPPAEYNEQFF.